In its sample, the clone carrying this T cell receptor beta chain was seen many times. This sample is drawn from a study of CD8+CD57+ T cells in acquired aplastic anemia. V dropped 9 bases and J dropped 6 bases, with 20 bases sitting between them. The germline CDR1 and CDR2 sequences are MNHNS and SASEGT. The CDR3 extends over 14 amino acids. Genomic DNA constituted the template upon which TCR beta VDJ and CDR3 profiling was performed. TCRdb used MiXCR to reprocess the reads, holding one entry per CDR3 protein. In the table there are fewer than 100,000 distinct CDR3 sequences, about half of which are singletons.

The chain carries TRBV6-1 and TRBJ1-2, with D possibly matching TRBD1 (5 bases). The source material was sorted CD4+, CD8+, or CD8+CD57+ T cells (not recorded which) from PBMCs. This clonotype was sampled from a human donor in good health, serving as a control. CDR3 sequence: CASRSGLGEDGYTF. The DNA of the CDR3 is TGTGCCAGTAGGTCAGGGTTAGGAGAGGATGGCTACACCTTC.